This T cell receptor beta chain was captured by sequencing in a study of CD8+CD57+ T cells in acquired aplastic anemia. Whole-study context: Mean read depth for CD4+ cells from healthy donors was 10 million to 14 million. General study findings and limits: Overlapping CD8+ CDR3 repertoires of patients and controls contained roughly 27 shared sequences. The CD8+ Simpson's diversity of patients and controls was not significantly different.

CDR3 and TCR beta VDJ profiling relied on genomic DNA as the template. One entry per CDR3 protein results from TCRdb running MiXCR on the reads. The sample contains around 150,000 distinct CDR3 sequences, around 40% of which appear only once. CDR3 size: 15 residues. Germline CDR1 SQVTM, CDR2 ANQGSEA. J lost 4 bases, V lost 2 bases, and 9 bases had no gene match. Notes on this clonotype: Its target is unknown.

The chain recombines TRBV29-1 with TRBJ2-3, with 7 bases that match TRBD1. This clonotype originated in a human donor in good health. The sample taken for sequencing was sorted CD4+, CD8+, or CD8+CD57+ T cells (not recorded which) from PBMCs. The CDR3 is CSVELETGLADTQYF. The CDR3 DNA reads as TGCAGCGTTGAATTAGAGACAGGGTTGGCAGATACGCAGTATTTT.